The rows below give T cell receptor beta chains drawn from one sample of a study of low-dose radiotherapy and immunotherapy resistance in tumors. Via MiXCR, TCRdb re-called the reads, giving one row per CDR3 protein. The sample has under 95,000 distinct CDR3 sequences, 17% seen once. Sequencing was performed on PBMCs, taken after low-dose radiotherapy plus immunotherapy. These TCRs come from a male donor with prostate cancer. The CDR3 runs from the conserved cysteine through the conserved F or W.

CDR3 protein,CDR3 length,J gene,V gene
CAIHPAGSSYNEQFF,15,TRBJ2-1,TRBV10-3
CASSEGPIGGYTF,13,TRBJ1-2,TRBV2
CASRPLTGESNQPQHF,16,TRBJ1-5,TRBV6-2/TRBV6-3
CASTLVGLEGGELFF,15,TRBJ2-2,TRBV28
CASSFWPSGIFDEQYF,16,TRBJ2-7,TRBV28
CAWSVNRLPTNEKLFF,16,TRBJ1-4,TRBV30
CASREGGGTYEQYF,14,TRBJ2-7,TRBV28
CASSSQGAGSNEQFF,15,TRBJ2-1,TRBV6-2/TRBV6-3
CASSRKGQGYEQYF,14,TRBJ2-7,TRBV5-3
CASSEGGFEQFF,12,TRBJ2-1,TRBV6-1
CASSPNTEAFF,11,TRBJ1-1,TRBV28
CATSREGGQPQHF,13,TRBJ1-5,TRBV15
CASSQGGGRESAYEQYF,17,TRBJ2-7,TRBV4-1
CASSLEGLLGGTQYF,15,TRBJ2-3,TRBV7-8
CDSSSDGSSSYDEQFF,16,TRBJ2-1,TRBV5-1
CASSETGFSTGELFF,15,TRBJ2-2,TRBV5-1
CASSLDAGFSYEQYF,15,TRBJ2-7,TRBV5-4
CASSTLGGGGETQYF,15,TRBJ2-5,TRBV6-2/TRBV6-3
CASSVELAADTQYF,14,TRBJ2-3,TRBV9
CASSGGQGHEQYF,13,TRBJ2-7,TRBV9
CASSLEGALAKNIQYF,16,TRBJ2-4,TRBV11-2
CSAREATYEQYF,12,TRBJ2-7,TRBV20-1
CASSPGVGVYNEQFF,15,TRBJ2-1,TRBV3-1
CASSLGPRTSGNSPLHF,17,TRBJ1-6,TRBV5-1
CASSWDISYEQYF,13,TRBJ2-7,TRBV6-2/TRBV6-3
CASSTPRGSDTQYF,14,TRBJ2-3,TRBV27
CASSPGTLDERRDEQFF,17,TRBJ2-1,TRBV6-2/TRBV6-3
CASSELAELLSSYNEQFF,18,TRBJ2-1,TRBV6-2/TRBV6-3
CASSVQGSSGNTIYF,15,TRBJ1-3,TRBV28
CASSLAGQGAGETQYF,16,TRBJ2-5,TRBV28
CASKDRGDNEQFF,13,TRBJ2-1,TRBV12-3/TRBV12-4
CASSSTGATEAFF,13,TRBJ1-1,TRBV5-1
CASSQDLGQAREQYF,15,TRBJ2-7,TRBV4-3
CASSPQTGELFF,12,TRBJ2-2,TRBV11-3
CATSDPGLDDTGELFF,16,TRBJ2-2,TRBV24-1
CASSSGLAGVTGELFFF,17,TRBJ2-2,TRBV12-3/TRBV12-4
CASSRDTTTIGQFF,14,TRBJ2-1,TRBV14
CASSLWLANSYNEQFF,16,TRBJ2-1,TRBV12-3/TRBV12-4
CSVVAGSAYEQYF,13,TRBJ2-7,TRBV29-1
CANPARRASGKETQYF,16,TRBJ2-5,TRBV6-2/TRBV6-3
CASSSDIPGQTHF,13,TRBJ2-1,TRBV7-9
CASSQAYRTGGNEQFF,16,TRBJ2-1,TRBV4-2
CASSHESTDEQFF,13,TRBJ2-1,TRBV23-1
CASSLLGSTDTQYF,14,TRBJ2-3,TRBV7-9
CASSLRYNEQFF,12,TRBJ2-1,TRBV7-9
CATSADRNTEAFF,13,TRBJ1-1,TRBV24-1
CSAKWTSGRDEQFF,14,TRBJ2-1,TRBV20-1
CATRQVHEQFF,11,TRBJ2-1,TRBV19
CASRSPNRDQPQHF,14,TRBJ1-5,TRBV6-2/TRBV6-3